This T cell receptor (beta chain) derives from a study of cytomegalovirus exposure and HLA in healthy donors. Points on this clone: What it recognizes is unknown.

Regarding the study as a whole: It was confirmed in vitro that three of the CMV-associated chains were specific for CMV antigens.

Sequenced by immunoSEQ multiplex PCR; TCRdb stores in-frame clones only, minus some. The repertoire has 130,000 to 150,000 clones, 70% to 90% of them found once; the top ten carry 7.9%. The CDR3 runs 13 residues. V was trimmed by 8 bases and J by 0 bases, leaving 8 bases between them. Germline V gene data show CDR1 as MNHNS and CDR2 as SASEGT. The chain joins TRBV6-1 to TRBJ1-3, with no clear D. This TCR came from a woman aged 18-35 years in good health and CMV-seropositive. The source material was PBMCs. The CDR3 DNA is TGTGCCAGCGTCCGGGGCTCTGGAAACACCATATATTTT. This sequence encodes CASVRGSGNTIYF.